This T cell receptor (beta chain) emerged from a study of post-analysis software for immune sequencing data. Study background: Relapsing-remitting, secondary progressive and progressive-relapsing forms made up the multiple sclerosis disease courses.

About this clonotype: Its antigen is still unknown.

This CDR3 is 16 amino acids long. With 4 bases removed from V and 5 bases from J, the gap between germline ends came to 20 bases. Germline-derived CDR1 and CDR2 are LGHDT and YNNKEL (reference sequence). Study-level findings and limits: Higher frequency in patients than in controls was seen for roughly five TRBV segments, with TRBV5-6, TRBV5-1 and TRBV20-1 among them. Multiple sclerosis patients showed significantly lower normalized Chao1 diversity than controls did.

TCR beta libraries were prepared from cDNA with unique molecular identifiers. T cells, about 0.9 to 10 million of them, yielded about 500,000 cDNA molecules. TCRdb fed the PCR reads into MiXCR, producing one record per CDR3 protein. The top ten hold over 10% of the sample, which has about 500,000 distinct CDR3 sequences, roughly 45% seen once. The clonotype was recovered from a girl between 5 and 17 years old with multiple sclerosis. V gene TRBV3-1 combines with J gene TRBJ1-1; D call uncertain. Sequenced material: blood. CDR3 in DNA: TGTGCCAGCAGCCCCGGCGCGGCAGTAGTCGATACTGAAGCTTTCTTT. As protein: CASSPGAAVVDTEAFF.